This TCR beta chain was captured in a study of blood T cell repertoires in COVID-19. Overall study: Material from acute and convalescent COVID-19 was sourced from the United States, Italy and Spain.

Per the germline V gene, CDR1 is MNHEY and CDR2 is SVGAGI. After removal of 7 bases from V and 8 bases from J, the junction contained 13 bases not matched to a gene. This CDR3 comprises 14 residues. In the source study's methods: It was from reference gene primer amplification that nucleated cell counts were estimated. TCRdb's table, derived via immunoSEQ multiplex PCR, lists solely in-frame clones and lacks some. V and J calls and clone size follow that table, whereas D and trimming were derived from the DNA. The sample lists about 240,000 clones, more than 75% occurring once. This chain connects TRBV6-5 to TRBJ1-2, with TRBD1 identical over 7 bases. Input material: peripheral blood. The receptor was derived from a middle-aged woman who had recovered from COVID-19. The CDR3 spells CASNTGQVLGGYTF. In nucleotides, the CDR3 is TGTGCCAGCAATACCGGACAGGTCCTGGGGGGCTACACCTTC.